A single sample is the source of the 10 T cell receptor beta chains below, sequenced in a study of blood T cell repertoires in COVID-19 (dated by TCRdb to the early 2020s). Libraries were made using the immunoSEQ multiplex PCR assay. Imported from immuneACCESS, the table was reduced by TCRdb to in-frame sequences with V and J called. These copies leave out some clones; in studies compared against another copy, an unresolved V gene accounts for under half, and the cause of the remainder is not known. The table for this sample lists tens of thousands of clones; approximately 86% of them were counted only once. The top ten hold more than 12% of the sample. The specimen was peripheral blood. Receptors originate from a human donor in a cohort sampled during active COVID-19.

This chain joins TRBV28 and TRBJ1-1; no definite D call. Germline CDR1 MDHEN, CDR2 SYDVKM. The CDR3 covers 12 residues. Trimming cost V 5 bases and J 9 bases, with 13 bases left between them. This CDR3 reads CASSGGRAQAFF. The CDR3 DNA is TGTGCCAGCAGTGGAGGACGAGCCCAAGCTTTCTTT.

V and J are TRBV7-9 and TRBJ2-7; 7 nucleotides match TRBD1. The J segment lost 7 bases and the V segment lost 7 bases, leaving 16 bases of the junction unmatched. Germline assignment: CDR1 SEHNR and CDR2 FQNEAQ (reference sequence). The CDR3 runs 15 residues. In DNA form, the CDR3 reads TGTGCCAGCACCCCCCCCGGGACAGCCCCTAGTGAGCAGTACTTC. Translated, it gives CASTPPGTAPSEQYF.

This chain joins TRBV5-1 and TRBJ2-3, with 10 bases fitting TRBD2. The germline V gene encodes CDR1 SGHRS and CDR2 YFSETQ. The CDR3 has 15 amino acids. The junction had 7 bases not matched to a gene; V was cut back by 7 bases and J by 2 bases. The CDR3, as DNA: TGCGCCAGCCACCGGACTAGCGGATCCACAGATACGCAGTATTTT. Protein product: CASHRTSGSTDTQYF.

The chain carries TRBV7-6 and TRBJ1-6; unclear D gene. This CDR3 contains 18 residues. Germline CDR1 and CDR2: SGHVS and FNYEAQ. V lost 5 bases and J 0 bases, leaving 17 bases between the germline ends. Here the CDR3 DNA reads TGTGCCAGCAGCCTGTCGATTCCGACTAGCTCCTATAATTCACCCCTCCACTTT. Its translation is CASSLSIPTSSYNSPLHF.

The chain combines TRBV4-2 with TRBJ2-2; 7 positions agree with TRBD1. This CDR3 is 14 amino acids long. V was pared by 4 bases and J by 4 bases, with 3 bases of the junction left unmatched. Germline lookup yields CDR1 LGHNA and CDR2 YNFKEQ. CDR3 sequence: CASSPGGTTGELFF. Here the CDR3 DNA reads TGTGCCAGCAGCCCAGGGGGAACCACCGGGGAGCTGTTTTTT.

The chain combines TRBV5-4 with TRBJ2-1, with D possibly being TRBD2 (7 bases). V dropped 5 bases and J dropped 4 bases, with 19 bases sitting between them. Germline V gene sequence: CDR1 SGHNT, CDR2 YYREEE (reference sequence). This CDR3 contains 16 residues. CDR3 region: CASRPVGGGQYNEQFF. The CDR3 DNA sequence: TGTGCCAGCAGACCTGTAGGGGGAGGGCAGTACAATGAGCAGTTCTTC.

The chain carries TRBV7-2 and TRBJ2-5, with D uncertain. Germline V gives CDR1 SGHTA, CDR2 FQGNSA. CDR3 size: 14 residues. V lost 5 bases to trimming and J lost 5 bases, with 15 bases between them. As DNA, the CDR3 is TGTGCCAGCAGCCCGCCGGGTCCGGCGGAGACCCAGTACTTC. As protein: CASSPPGPAETQYF.

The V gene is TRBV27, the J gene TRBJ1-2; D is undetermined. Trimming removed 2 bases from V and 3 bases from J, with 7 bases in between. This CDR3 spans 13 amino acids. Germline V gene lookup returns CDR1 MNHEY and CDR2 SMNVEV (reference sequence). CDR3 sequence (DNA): TGTGCCAGCAGTTTAGGGCAGGACTATGGCTACACCTTC. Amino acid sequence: CASSLGQDYGYTF.

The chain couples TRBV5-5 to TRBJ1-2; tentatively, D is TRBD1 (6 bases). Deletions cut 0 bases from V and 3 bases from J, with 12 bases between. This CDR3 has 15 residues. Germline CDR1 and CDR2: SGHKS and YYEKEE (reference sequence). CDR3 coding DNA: TGTGCCAGCAGCTTGGGGGACACGACCTACTATGGCTACACCTTC. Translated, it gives CASSLGDTTYYGYTF.

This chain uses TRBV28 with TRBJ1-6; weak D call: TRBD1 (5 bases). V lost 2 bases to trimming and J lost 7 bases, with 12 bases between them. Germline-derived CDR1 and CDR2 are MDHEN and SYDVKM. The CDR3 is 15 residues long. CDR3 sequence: CASSLPGWANSPLHF. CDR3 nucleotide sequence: TGTGCCAGCAGTTTACCAGGGTGGGCGAATTCACCCCTCCACTTT.